This passage covers 3 T cell receptor beta chains from one sample sequenced in a study of blood T cell repertoires in COVID-19. Sequencing was performed with immunoSEQ multiplex PCR; in TCRdb, only in-frame clones are kept and a portion is missing. The table lists approximately 150,000 clones, around three quarters of them singletons. The material sequenced was peripheral blood. These receptors all stem from a man aged 55 to 70 with acute or convalescent COVID-19.

The sample holds one count of this clone. This chain links TRBV28 with TRBJ2-7; D might be TRBD1 (6 bases). The CDR3 is 14 residues long. In germline, CDR1 is MDHEN, CDR2 SYDVKM. Trimming removed 6 bases from V and 3 bases from J, with 15 bases in between. CDR3 loop: CASRRPGQHYEQYF. The CDR3 bases are TGTGCCAGCAGGAGACCGGGACAACACTACGAGCAGTACTTC.

J is TRBJ2-3 and V is TRBV5-1; tentatively, D is TRBD1 (6 bases). This CDR3 has 15 amino acids. The V end was cut by 1 base, the J end by 2 bases, with 11 bases between. In germline, CDR1 is SGHRS, CDR2 YFSETQ. The CDR3 is CASSLLGHHTDTQYF. The CDR3 region has the DNA TGCGCCAGCAGCTTGTTGGGACACCACACAGATACGCAGTATTTT.

The genes are TRBV2 and TRBJ1-2; a weak D match, TRBD1 (5 bases). V lost 8 bases to trimming and J lost 4 bases, with 11 bases between them. The CDR3 contains 12 residues. Germline lookup yields CDR1 SNHLY and CDR2 FYNNEI. CDR3 amino acids: CASGASSYGYTF. CDR3 DNA: TGTGCCAGCGGGGCCAGTTCCTATGGCTACACCTTC.